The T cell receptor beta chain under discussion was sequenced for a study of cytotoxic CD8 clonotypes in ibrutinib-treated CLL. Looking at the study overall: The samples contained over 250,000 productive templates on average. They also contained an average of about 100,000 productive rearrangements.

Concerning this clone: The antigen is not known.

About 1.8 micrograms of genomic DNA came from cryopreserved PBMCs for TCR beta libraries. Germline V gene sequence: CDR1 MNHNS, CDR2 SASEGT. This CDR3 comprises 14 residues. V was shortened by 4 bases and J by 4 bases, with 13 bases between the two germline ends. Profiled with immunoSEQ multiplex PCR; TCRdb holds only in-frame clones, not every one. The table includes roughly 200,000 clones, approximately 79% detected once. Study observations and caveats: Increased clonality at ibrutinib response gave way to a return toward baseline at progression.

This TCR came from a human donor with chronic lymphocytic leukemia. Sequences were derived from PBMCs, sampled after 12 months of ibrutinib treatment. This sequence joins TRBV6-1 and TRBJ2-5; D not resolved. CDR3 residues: CASSAFYPGETQYF. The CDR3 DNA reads TGTGCCAGCAGTGCATTCTACCCGGGAGAGACCCAGTACTTC.